This TCR beta chain is from a study of blood T cell repertoires in COVID-19. This table comes from immunoSEQ multiplex PCR, and its TCRdb copy is limited to in-frame clones, with some not included. The sample records roughly 120,000 clones, roughly 85% being singletons. Sequencing input: peripheral blood. The receptor was isolated from a man aged 40-55 years with acute or convalescent COVID-19.

CDR3 loop: CASSRTAQETQYF. For the CDR3, the DNA is TGTGCCAGCAGCCGGACAGCCCAAGAGACCCAGTACTTC. The genes are TRBV7-8 and TRBJ2-5, with D tentatively TRBD1 (6 bases). CDR1 SGHVS and CDR2 FQNEAQ come from the germline V gene. This CDR3 is 13 amino acids long. V lost 5 bases and J lost 1, with 8 bases in between.